This TCR beta chain was found in a study of cytomegalovirus exposure and HLA in healthy donors. Study-level findings and limits: Subsequent analysis found a tendency for first-cohort TCR clusters to co-occur within the approximately 130 validation repertoires. For most TCR sequences rarity was the rule, although some public TCRs occurred in many donors. Confirmation was obtained in vitro that three CMV-associated chains are specific for CMV antigens.

Produced via immunoSEQ multiplex PCR; TCRdb's table is partial and in-frame only. The profile shows 140,000 to 150,000 clones, 90% to 95% of them singletons. Trimming stripped 4 bases from V and 1 base from J, with 8 bases between. The CDR3 runs 14 residues. CDR1 and CDR2 (germline): MGHDK, SYGVNS. Concerning this clone itself: Its antigen is not known.

The sample taken for sequencing was PBMCs. The chain uses TRBV25-1 and TRBJ2-1, with D possibly being TRBD2 (6 bases). The receptor comes from a young man in good health and CMV-seronegative. CDR3 residues: CASSGDFSYNEQFF. CDR3 in DNA: TGTGCCAGCAGTGGGGACTTTTCCTACAATGAGCAGTTCTTC. Complete variable domain (other parts from reference TRBV25-1 and TRBJ2-1): EADIYQTPRYLVIGTGKKITLECSQTMGHDKMYWYQQDPGMELHLIHYSYGVNSTEKGDLSSESTVSRIRTEHFPLTLESARPSHTSQYLCASSGDFSYNEQFFGPGTRLTVL.